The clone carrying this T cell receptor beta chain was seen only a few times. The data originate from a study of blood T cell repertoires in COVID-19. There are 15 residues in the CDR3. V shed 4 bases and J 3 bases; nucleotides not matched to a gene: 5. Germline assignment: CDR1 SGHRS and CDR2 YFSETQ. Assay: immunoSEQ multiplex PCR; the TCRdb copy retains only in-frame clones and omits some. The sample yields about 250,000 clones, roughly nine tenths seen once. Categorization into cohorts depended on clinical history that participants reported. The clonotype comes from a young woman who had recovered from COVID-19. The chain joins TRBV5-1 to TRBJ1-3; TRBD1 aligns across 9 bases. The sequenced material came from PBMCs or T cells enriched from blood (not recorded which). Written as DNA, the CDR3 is TGCGCCAGCAGCGGGACAGGGAAAGGTGGAAACACCATATATTTT. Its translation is CASSGTGKGGNTIYF.